This note documents a single T cell receptor beta chain sequence. There are a few counts of this clonotype. The specificity of this receptor is unknown. No much larger clone exists at a distance of one base, and base qualities are not known. The germline V gene supplies CDR1 SGHRS and CDR2 YFSETQ. Relative to germline, V is 1 base shorter and J is 3 bases shorter, with 14 bases between their ends. The CDR3 holds 17 amino acids from the cysteine to the phenylalanine. Only the CDR3 portion is preserved as DNA: 51 bases, with reading frame beginning at the first base. The entry originates in a study of T-cell memory formation after mild COVID-19 (dated by TCRdb to 2020 to 2022). In terms of the full investigation: TCR sequence clusters from the two donors were largely donor specific. Longitudinal TCRalpha and TCRbeta repertoire sequencing tracked T-cell clones expanding and contracting after mild COVID-19 in a couple of donors. The cohort was made up of two young adult volunteers, one female and one male, who were previously healthy.

For sequencing, an Illumina NovaSeq 6000 was employed. TCRalpha and TCRbeta cDNA libraries were built by 5'RACE with constant-segment primers, adding sample barcodes and unique molecular identifiers. RNA was extracted from every sample with Trizol reagent. Amplification of the libraries took two PCR steps, and the second step added a second sample barcode plus Illumina TruSeq adapters. Sequencing of libraries was performed on an Illumina NovaSeq with 2 x 150 bp paired-end reads. Regarding the original processing steps: With migec v1.2.7, reads were demultiplexed and then collapsed into UMI-guided consensus sequences. Using mixcr v2.1.11, the UMI consensuses were aligned to TRA and TRB V and J templates and assembled into clonotypes. Clonotypes were classified as expanded or contracted when called significant by both edgeR and NoisET, with noise models trained on biological replicates. For edgeR calls, a false discovery rate-adjusted p below 0.01 and a log2 fold-change threshold of 1 were applied. As an exploratory analysis of dynamics, max-normalized trajectories of the 1000 most abundant clonotypes were examined with PCA combined with hierarchical clustering. Each responding clone was given a CD4 or CD8 phenotype based on the CD4+ and CD8+ repertoires, which had been sequenced separately. TCRdb reprocessing: public reads trimmed at Q25 with fastp, clones called with MiXCR, in-frame beta chains kept. Identical CDR3 proteins give one entry, which carries the most common genes and DNA. What appears here as the V and J calls and clone size reflects TCRdb's work, not the paper's. A total of 100,000 or so distinct CDR3 sequences appear in this sample, 11% of them only once. Together, the top ten hold more than 35% of the sample.

Ficoll-Paque density gradient centrifugation was used to isolate PBMCs. Points the paper makes about the study in general: Some responding clones were detected in pre-infection memory, which suggested that pre-existing cross-reactive memory T cells had joined the SARS-CoV-2 response. Contracting CD4+ clones turned up mainly in the CM and EM memory subsets, whereas EMRA was where CD8+ clones were enriched. The study included only a couple of mild cases, and larger cohorts that include severe cases with pre-infection samples were judged to be necessary. Clones that contracted from day 15 to 85 showed balanced CD4/CD8 phenotypes, whereas a second wave of clones that expanded from day 15 to 37 leaned towards CD4+. SARS-CoV-2 specificity was not confirmed for the second-wave clones peaking on day 37.

The sample taken for sequencing was PBMCs or a T cell subset sorted from them (not recorded which). The rearranged segments are TRBV5-1 and TRBJ1-6, and perhaps TRBD1 as D gene, on 6 matching bases. The source of this sequence is a man aged 18 to 29 who had mild COVID-19 (a few samples of this study predate the infection). The sample titles of this study are shuffled in the database, so cell type and time point are left out; the donor was told from shared clones. The nucleotide sequence is given as TGCGCCAGCAGCTTGATGTCGGGGGGCTTCTATAATTCACCCCTCCACTTT. This yields the protein CASSLMSGGFYNSPLHF.